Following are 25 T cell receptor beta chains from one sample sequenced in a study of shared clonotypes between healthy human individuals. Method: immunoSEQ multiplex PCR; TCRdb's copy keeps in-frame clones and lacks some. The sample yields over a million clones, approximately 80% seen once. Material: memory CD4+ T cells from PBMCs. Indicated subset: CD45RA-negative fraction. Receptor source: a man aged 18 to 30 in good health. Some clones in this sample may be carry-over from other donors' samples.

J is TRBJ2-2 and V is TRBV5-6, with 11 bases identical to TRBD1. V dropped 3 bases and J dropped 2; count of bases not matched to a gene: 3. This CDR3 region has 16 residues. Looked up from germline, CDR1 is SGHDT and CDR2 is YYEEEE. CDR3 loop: CASSWWTGGNTGELFF. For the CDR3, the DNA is TGTGCCAGCAGCTGGTGGACAGGGGGCAACACCGGGGAGCTGTTTTTT. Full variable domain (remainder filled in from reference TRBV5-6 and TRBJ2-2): DAGVTQSPTHLIKTRGQQVTLRCSPKSGHDTVSWYQQALGQGPQFIFQYYEEEERQRGNFPDRFSGHQFPNYSSELNVNALLLGDSALYLCASSWWTGGNTGELFFGEGSRLTVL.

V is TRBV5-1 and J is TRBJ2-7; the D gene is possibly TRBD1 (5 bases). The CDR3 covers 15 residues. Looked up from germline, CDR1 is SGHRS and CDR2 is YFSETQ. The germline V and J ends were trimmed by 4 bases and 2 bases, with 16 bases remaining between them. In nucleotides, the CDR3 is TGCGCCAGCAGCCGTGATGACAGTCAAACCTACGAGCAGTACTTC. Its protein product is CASSRDDSQTYEQYF.

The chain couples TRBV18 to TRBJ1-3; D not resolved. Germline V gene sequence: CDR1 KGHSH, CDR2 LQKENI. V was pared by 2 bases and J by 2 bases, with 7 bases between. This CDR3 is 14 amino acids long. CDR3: CASSPNGPGNTIYF. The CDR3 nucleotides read TGTGCCAGCTCACCAAACGGGCCTGGAAACACCATATATTTT.

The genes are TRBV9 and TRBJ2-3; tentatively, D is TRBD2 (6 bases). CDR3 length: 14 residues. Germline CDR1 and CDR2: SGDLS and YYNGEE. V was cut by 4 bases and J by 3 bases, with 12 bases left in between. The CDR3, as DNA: TGTGCCAGCAGCCTCGACGGGGGAACAGATACGCAGTATTTT. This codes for CASSLDGGTDTQYF.

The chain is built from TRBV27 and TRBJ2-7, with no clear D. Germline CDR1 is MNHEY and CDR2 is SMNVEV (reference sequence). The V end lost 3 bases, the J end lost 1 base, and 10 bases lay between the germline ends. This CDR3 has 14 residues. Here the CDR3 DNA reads TGTGCCAGCAGTTTCGCCGTCCGTTCCTACGAGCAGTACTTC. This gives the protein CASSFAVRSYEQYF.

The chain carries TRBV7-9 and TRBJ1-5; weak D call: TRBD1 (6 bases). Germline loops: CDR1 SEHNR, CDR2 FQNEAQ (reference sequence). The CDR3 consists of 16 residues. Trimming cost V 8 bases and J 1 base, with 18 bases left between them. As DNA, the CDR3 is TGTGCCAGCTCGGGCAGGGGTCTCGGGAGCAATCAGCCCCAGCATTTT. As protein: CASSGRGLGSNQPQHF.

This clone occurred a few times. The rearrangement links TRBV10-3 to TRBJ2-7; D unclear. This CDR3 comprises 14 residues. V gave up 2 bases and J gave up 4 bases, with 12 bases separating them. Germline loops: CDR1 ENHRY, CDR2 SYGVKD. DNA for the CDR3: TGTGCCATCAGTGAGGCTCGCAGTAGGTACGAGCAGTACTTC. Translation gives CAISEARSRYEQYF.

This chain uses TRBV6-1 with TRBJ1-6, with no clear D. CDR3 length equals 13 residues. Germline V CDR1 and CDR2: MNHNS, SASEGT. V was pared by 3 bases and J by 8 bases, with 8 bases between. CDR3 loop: CASSDALDSPLHF. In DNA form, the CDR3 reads TGTGCCAGCAGTGACGCTCTGGATTCACCCCTCCACTTT.

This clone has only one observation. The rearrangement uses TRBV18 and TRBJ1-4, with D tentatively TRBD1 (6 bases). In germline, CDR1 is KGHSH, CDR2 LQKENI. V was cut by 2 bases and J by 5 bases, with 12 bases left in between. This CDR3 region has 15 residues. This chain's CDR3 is CASSPGGGENEKLFF. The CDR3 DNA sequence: TGTGCCAGCTCACCAGGAGGGGGAGAAAATGAAAAACTGTTTTTT.

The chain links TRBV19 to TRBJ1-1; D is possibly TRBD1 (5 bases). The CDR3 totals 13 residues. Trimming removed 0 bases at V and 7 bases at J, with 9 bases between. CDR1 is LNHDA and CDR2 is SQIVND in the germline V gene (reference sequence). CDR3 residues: CASSIDRGVEAFF. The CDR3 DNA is TGTGCCAGTAGTATAGATCGGGGGGTTGAAGCTTTCTTT.

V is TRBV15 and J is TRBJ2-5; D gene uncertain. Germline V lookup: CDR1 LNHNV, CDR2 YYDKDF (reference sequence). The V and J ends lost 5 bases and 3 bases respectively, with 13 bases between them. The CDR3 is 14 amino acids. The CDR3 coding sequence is TGTGCCACCAGCCCTCCCCCCAGAGAAGAGACCCAGTACTTC. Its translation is CATSPPPREETQYF. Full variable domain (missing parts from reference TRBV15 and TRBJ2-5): DAMVIQNPRYQVTQFGKPVTLSCSQTLNHNVMYWYQQKSSQAPKLLFHYYDKDFNNEADTPDNFQSRRPNTSFCFLDIRSPGLGDTAMYLCATSPPPREETQYFGPGTRLLVL.

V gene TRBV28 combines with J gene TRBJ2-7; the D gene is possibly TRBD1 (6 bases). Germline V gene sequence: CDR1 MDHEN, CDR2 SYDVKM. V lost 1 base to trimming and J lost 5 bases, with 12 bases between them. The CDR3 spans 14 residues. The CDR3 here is CASSLFPGANEQYF. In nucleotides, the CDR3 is TGTGCCAGCAGTTTATTTCCAGGGGCCAACGAGCAGTACTTC.

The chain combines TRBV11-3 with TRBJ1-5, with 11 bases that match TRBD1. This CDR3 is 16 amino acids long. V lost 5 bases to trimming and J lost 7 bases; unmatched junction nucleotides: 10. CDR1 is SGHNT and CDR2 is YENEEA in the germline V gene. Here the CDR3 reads CASSRSGQGAGQPQHF. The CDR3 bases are TGTGCCAGCAGCCGGTCAGGACAGGGGGCAGGCCAGCCCCAGCATTTT.

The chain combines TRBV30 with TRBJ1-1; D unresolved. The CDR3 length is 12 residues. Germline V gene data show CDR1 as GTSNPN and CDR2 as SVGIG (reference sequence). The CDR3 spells CAVGRRNTEAFF. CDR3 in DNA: TGTGCTGTCGGGAGGCGCAACACTGAAGCTTTCTTT.

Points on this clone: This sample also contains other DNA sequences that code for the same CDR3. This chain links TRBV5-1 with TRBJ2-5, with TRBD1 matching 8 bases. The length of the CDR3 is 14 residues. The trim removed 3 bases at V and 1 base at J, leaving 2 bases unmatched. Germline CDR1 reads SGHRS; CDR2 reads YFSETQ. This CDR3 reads CASSSGQVQETQYF. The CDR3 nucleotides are TGCGCCAGCAGCTCGGGACAGGTCCAAGAGACCCAGTACTTC.

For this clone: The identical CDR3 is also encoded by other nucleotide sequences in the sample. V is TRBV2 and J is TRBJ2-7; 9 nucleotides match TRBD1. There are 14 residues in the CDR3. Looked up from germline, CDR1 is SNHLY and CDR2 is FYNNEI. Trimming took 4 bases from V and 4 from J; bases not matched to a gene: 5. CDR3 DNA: TGTGCCAGCAGTGCCCGGACAGGGGTATACGAGCAGTACTTC. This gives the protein CASSARTGVYEQYF. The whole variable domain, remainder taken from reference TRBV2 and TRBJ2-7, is EPEVTQTPSHQVTQMGQEVILRCVPISNHLYFYWYRQILGQKVEFLVSFYNNEISEKSEIFDDQFSVERPDGSNFTLKIRSTKLEDSAMYFCASSARTGVYEQYFGPGTRLTVT.

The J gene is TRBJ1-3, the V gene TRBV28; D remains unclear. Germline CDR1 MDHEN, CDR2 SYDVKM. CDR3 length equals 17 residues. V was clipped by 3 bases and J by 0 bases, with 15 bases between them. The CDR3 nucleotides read TGTGCCAGCAGTTTTATTCGACGGGCAAGCTCTGGAAACACCATATATTTT. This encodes CASSFIRRASSGNTIYF. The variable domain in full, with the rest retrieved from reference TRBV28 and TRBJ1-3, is DVKVTQSSRYLVKRTGEKVFLECVQDMDHENMFWYRQDPGLGLRLIYFSYDVKMKEKGDIPEGYSVSREKKERFSLILESASTNQTSMYLCASSFIRRASSGNTIYFGEGSWLTVV.

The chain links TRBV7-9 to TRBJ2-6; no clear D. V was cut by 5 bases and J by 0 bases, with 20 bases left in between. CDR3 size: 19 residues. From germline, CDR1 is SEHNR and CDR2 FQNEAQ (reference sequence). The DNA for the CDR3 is TGTGCCAGCAGCCCAGTGGTTAAGGCCCTTATCTCTGGGGCCAACGTCCTGACTTTC. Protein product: CASSPVVKALISGANVLTF.

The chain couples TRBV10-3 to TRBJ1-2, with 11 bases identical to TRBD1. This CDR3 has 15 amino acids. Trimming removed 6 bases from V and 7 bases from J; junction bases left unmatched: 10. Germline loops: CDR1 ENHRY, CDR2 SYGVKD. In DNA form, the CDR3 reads TGTGCCATCAGCCTGGCGGGACAGGGGGTTAGTGGCTACACCTTC. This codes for CAISLAGQGVSGYTF.

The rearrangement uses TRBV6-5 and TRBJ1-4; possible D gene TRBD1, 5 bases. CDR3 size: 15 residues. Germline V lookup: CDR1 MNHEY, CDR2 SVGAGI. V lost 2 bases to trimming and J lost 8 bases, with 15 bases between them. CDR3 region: CASSYDGQGWEKLFF. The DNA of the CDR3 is TGTGCCAGCAGTTACGATGGTCAGGGTTGGGAAAAACTGTTTTTT.

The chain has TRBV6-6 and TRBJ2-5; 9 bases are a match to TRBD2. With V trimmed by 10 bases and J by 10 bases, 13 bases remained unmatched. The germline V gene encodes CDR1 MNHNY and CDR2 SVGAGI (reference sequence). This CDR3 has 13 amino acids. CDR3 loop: CATRPGLALNQYF. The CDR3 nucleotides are TGTGCCACTCGACCGGGACTAGCTCTGAACCAGTACTTC.

The CDR3 DNA sequence: TGCGCCAGCAGCTTGGGGCGAGATACGCAGTATTTT. Amino acid sequence: CASSLGRDTQYF. The rearrangement uses TRBV5-1 and TRBJ2-3; D is ambiguous. V was clipped by 0 bases and J by 5 bases, with 4 bases between them. Germline V gene data show CDR1 as SGHRS and CDR2 as YFSETQ. CDR3 length: 12 amino acids.

CDR3 residues: CASSVGLWASGSNEQFF. In DNA form, the CDR3 reads TGTGCCAGCAGCGTTGGCCTTTGGGCTAGCGGGAGCAATGAGCAGTTCTTC. The chain employs TRBV5-4 and TRBJ2-1, with 10 bases lining up with TRBD2. From germline, CDR1 is SGHNT and CDR2 YYREEE (reference sequence). There are 17 residues in the CDR3. V shed 4 bases, J shed 6 bases, and the junction held 13 bases outside the gene matches. The whole variable domain, remainder taken from reference TRBV5-4 and TRBJ2-1, is ETGVTQSPTHLIKTRGQQVTLRCSSQSGHNTVSWYQQALGQGPQFIFQYYREEENGRGNFPPRFSGLQFPNYSSELNVNALELDDSALYLCASSVGLWASGSNEQFFGPGTRLTVL.

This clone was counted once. The CDR3 bases are TGTGCCAGCAGTCTAAAGCCCACGGGAGAGCAGTACTTC. Protein sequence: CASSLKPTGEQYF. The gene calls are TRBV27 and TRBJ2-7; maybe TRBD2 (5 bases). This CDR3 comprises 13 residues. V shed 5 bases and J shed 7 bases, with 15 bases lying between them. The germline V gene has CDR1 MNHEY and CDR2 SMNVEV (reference sequence).

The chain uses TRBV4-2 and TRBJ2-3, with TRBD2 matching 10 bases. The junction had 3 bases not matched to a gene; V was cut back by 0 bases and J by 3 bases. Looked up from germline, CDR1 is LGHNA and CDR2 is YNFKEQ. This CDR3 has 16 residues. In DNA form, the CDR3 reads TGTGCCAGCAGCCAAGAACCTAGCGGGAGTACAGATACGCAGTATTTT. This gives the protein CASSQEPSGSTDTQYF.